This T cell receptor (beta chain) is from a study of CD8+ T cells in alopecia areata. Isolated RNA was reverse transcribed into cDNA used as the sequencing template. The data were produced by immunoSEQ multiplex PCR, yet TCRdb's version contains in-frame clones alone and is incomplete. The repertoire holds 150,000 or so clones, with about 54% as singletons. This clone has only a few counts. Its antigen is still unknown. Notes on the study in general: Sequence data from scalp samples additionally include resident alphabeta T cells of normal skin.

The CDR3 is made up of 15 amino acids. Trimming removed 4 bases at V and 0 bases at J, with 13 bases between. CDR1 is SGHNT and CDR2 is YYREEE in the germline V gene (reference sequence). The J gene is TRBJ1-2, the V gene TRBV5-4; the D is unclear. This receptor was identified in a human donor in good health. The sample taken for sequencing was CD4+ T cells sorted from blood. CDR3 nucleotides: TGTGCCAGCAGCCGCCTAGCGTTTTCTAACTATGGCTACACCTTC. This codes for CASSRLAFSNYGYTF.